This T cell receptor beta chain derives from a study of shared clonotypes between healthy human individuals. Across the whole study: Three plates were used per donor for CD4 naive, three for CD4 memory, two for CD8 naive and one for CD8 memory. Findings and caveats of the study: Clonotypes which were not shared had lower generation probabilities than clonotypes that all four donors shared. On the whole, naive subsets had larger estimated richness than memory subsets had.

Across several immunoSEQ plates, the genomic DNA of each subset was split evenly. Using immunoSEQ multiplex PCR, the repertoire was profiled, and TCRdb retains in-frame clones only, with some absent. The sample includes about 2 million clones, approximately 94% of them seen just once. CD45RO-negative CD8 cells positively selected for CCR7 made up the naive population, which excluded terminally differentiated effector memory CD45RA+ cells. A note on this clone: Its antigen remains unidentified.

Source material: naive CD8+ T cells sorted from blood. The TCR originated in a man aged 18 to 30 in good health.

The CDR3 DNA is TGTGCCAGCAGTTTTTTCACAGGGCCTTCCTACGAGCAGTACTTC. Translation: CASSFFTGPSYEQYF. The V and J genes are TRBV27 and TRBJ2-7, with a weak D call TRBD1 (6 bases). This CDR3 has 15 amino acids. Trimming cost V 3 bases and J 1 base, with 13 bases left between them. The V gene's germline CDR1 is MNHEY and CDR2 SMNVEV (reference sequence).